This note documents a single T cell receptor beta chain sequence. Its target is unknown. Using its own MiXCR run on the reads, TCRdb lists one record per CDR3 protein. The repertoire holds some 900,000 distinct CDR3 sequences, with 30% to 35% as singletons. This sample is part of a study of T cell repertoires in cytomegalovirus infection. Across the study: It was the public TCR beta signatures that indicated both CMV infection and matching HLA type.

Per the germline V gene, CDR1 is MNHNY and CDR2 is SVGAGI (reference sequence). The CDR3 length is 14 residues. The genes are TRBV6-6 and TRBJ2-7; 9 nucleotides agree with TRBD1. The receptor comes from a human donor in good health (CMV status not recorded). Some clones in this sample may be carry-over from other donors' samples. Sample: cultured CD8+ T cells from PBMCs, taken from culture after CMV antigen stimulation. For the CDR3, the DNA is TGTACCAGCAGCTCCCGTTGGGACAGGGTCGAGCAGTACGTC. Translating it yields CTSSSRWDRVEQYV.